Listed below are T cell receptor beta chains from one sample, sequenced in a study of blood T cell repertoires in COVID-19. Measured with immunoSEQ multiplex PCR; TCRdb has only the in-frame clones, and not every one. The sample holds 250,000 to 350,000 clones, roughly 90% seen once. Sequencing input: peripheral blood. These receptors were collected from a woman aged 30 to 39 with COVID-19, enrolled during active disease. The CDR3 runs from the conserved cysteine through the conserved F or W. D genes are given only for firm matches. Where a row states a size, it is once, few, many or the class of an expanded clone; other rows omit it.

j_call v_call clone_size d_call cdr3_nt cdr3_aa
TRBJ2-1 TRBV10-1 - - TGCGCCAGCAGTGGACCCCGACAGGAGGCGGTTCAGTTCTTC CASSGPRQEAVQFF
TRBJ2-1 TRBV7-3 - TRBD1 TGTGCCAGCAGCTTATGGGGTGGGACAGTAGCCCCCAATGAGCAGTTCTTC CASSLWGGTVAPNEQFF
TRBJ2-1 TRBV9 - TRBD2 TGTGCCAGCAGCGTTGCCGGGACTAGCGGGAAGAGGAATGAGCAGTTCTTC CASSVAGTSGKRNEQFF
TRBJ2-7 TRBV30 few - TGTGCCTGGAGTGTGAGTGACATCTCCTACGAGCAGTACTTC CAWSVSDISYEQYF
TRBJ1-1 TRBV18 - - TGTGCCAGCTCACCAGCGAGGGGGACTGAAGCTTTCTTT CASSPARGTEAFF
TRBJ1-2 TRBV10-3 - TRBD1 TGTGCCATCAGTGGGGACAGGGGGTCCTATGGCTACACCTTC CAISGDRGSYGYTF
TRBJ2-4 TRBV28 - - TGTGCCAGCAGTAAAGCCGTAGCAGCCAAAAACATTCAGTACTTC CASSKAVAAKNIQYF
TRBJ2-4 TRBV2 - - TGTGCCAGCGGGCGGGACTCTGCCAAAAACATTCAGTACTTC CASGRDSAKNIQYF
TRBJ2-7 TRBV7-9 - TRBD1 TGTGCCAGCAGCTCTGGGTTGGGACAGGGGAAACAAGAGCAGTACTTC CASSSGLGQGKQEQYF
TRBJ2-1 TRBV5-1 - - TGCGCCAGCAGCTTGGGGGCCGAGCAGTTCTTC CASSLGAEQFF
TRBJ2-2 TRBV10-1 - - TGCGCCAGCAGTGAGTTGTCTTTTTCCGGGGAGCTGTTTTTT CASSELSFSGELFF
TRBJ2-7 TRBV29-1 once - TGCAGCGTTAAGACTAACTCCTACGAGCAGTACTTC CSVKTNSYEQYF
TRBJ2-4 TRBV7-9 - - TGTGCCAGCAGCTTAGCGGGACTTCGGGACATTCAGTACTTC CASSLAGLRDIQYF
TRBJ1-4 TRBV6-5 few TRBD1 TGTGCCAGCAGGACATCCGGGACAGGGGAAGAAAAACTGTTTTTT CASRTSGTGEEKLFF
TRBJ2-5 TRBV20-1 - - TGCAGTGCTAGTTCCAGCTACCAAGGGGCGGAGACCCAGTACTTC CSASSSYQGAETQYF